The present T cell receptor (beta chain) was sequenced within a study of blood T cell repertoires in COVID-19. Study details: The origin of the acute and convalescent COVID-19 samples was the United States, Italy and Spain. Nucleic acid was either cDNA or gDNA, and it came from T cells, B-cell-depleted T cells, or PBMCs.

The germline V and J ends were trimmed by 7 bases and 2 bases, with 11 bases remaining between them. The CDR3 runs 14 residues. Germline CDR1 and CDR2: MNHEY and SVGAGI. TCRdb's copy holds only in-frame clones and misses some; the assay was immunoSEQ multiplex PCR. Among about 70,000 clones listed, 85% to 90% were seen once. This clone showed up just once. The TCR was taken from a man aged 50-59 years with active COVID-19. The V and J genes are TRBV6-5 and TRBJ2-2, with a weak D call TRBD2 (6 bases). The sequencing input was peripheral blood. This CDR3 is CASTLGTNTGELFF. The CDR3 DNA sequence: TGTGCCAGCACCCTGGGGACTAACACCGGGGAGCTGTTTTTT.